The TCR beta chain under discussion was sequenced for a study of cytomegalovirus exposure and HLA in healthy donors. On this clone: Antigen specificity is unknown. At one boundary the junction diverges from the germline segment, which might be a read error.

The CDR3 loop spans 14 amino acids. The germline CDR1 and CDR2 sequences are SEHNR and FQNEAQ (reference sequence). Use of 60 Vbeta and 13 Jbeta primers characterized the PCR. Produced via immunoSEQ multiplex PCR; TCRdb's table is partial and in-frame only. The sample carries approximately 170,000 clones, around 81% recorded once. Study observations and caveats: Information on immune exposure was restricted to one variable (CMV serostatus). Most TCR sequences were uncommon, yet certain public TCRs appeared in many donors. Segments of the TCR beta V type were, in most cases, productive about 90% or about 30% of the time in an earlier analysis. Researchers counted about 150 TCR beta chains as cytomegalovirus-associated.

V is TRBV7-9 and J is TRBJ2-1; possibly TRBD2 for D (6 bases). This TCR was recovered from a man in his forties in good health and CMV-seronegative. The specimen was PBMCs. The CDR3 reads CSSSSGTPRDEQFF. As DNA, the CDR3 is TGTTCCAGCAGCTCGGGGACTCCTCGGGATGAGCAGTTCTTC. Based on the CDR3 plus reference TRBV7-9 and TRBJ2-1, the full variable domain is DTGVSQNPRHKITKRGQNVTFRCDPISEHNRLYWYRQTLGQGPEFLTYFQNEAQLEKSRLLSDRFSAERPKGSFSTLEIQRTEQGDSAMYLCSSSSGTPRDEQFFGPGTRLTVL.